The rows below give T cell receptor beta chains drawn from one sample of a study of blood T cells in healthy people across ages. TCRdb processed the 5' RACE reads anew with MiXCR; each CDR3 protein has one entry. This sample yields 800,000 to 1,300,000 distinct CDR3 sequences, of which around 25% are seen a single time; around 0.7% belongs to the top ten. These data also formed part of another study, on T cells of mothers and their children.

The sample taken for sequencing was blood. The receptor source for this set is a girl aged 2 to 10 in good health. The CDR3 runs from the conserved cysteine through the conserved F or W. D genes are given only for firm matches. Clone size is given for some rows only: seen once, a few or many times, or a class if the clone is expanded.

clone size,D gene,V gene,CDR3 length,J gene,CDR3 DNA,CDR3 protein
-,-,TRBV7-2,14,TRBJ1-6,TGTGCCAGCAGCTTTACAGGGAACGAATCACCCCTCCACTTT,CASSFTGNESPLHF
-,-,TRBV9,16,TRBJ2-5,TGTGCCAGCAGCGTGAACCACGACAAGGGCGATGGGGAGCAGTACTTC,CASSVNHDKGDGEQYF
-,-,TRBV4-3,15,TRBJ2-2,TGCGCCAGCACCCTAGATCTAAGGGACACCGGGGAGCTGTTTTTT,CASTLDLRDTGELFF
few,TRBD2,TRBV5-5,17,TRBJ2-7,TGTGCCAGCAGCGGGACTAGCGGGACAACGACGTACTACGAGCAGTACTTC,CASSGTSGTTTYYEQYF
-,-,TRBV4-1,15,TRBJ2-2,TGCGCCAGCAGCCAAGCACAGGGAGACACCGGGGAGCTGTTTTTT,CASSQAQGDTGELFF
few,TRBD2,TRBV27,15,TRBJ2-3,TGTGCCAGCAGTTTAAGCGGGAGAAGTCAAGATACGCAGTATTTT,CASSLSGRSQDTQYF
few,-,TRBV20-1,13,TRBJ2-3,TGCAGTGCTCGTGATACCGGGCTAGATACGCAGTATTTT,CSARDTGLDTQYF
few,-,TRBV11-3,15,TRBJ2-1,TGTGCCAGCAGCCCCGACAAAAGCTCCTACAATGAGCAGTTCTTC,CASSPDKSSYNEQFF
-,-,TRBV28,16,TRBJ2-3,TGTGCCAGCAGAGTCCCCACAGCCGTTAGCACAGATACGCAGTATTTT,CASRVPTAVSTDTQYF
-,TRBD1,TRBV28,14,TRBJ2-7,TGTGCCAGCAGTATCCTAGGACAGGGCTACGAGCAGTACTTC,CASSILGQGYEQYF
-,TRBD2,TRBV20-1,16,TRBJ2-3,TGCAGTGCTACGAGCGGGAGAGCCCGTACCACAGATACGCAGTATTTT,CSATSGRARTTDTQYF
-,-,TRBV15,14,TRBJ1-1,TGTGCCACCAGAGAGGGACCGAGTTACAAAGAAGCTTTCTTT,CATREGPSYKEAFF
-,-,TRBV12-3/TRBV12-4,14,TRBJ1-3,TGTGCCAGCAGTCTCAGTCCCGGAGGAAACACCATATATTTT,CASSLSPGGNTIYF
-,TRBD1,TRBV25-1,16,TRBJ2-2,TGTGCCAGCAGTGCTGACAGGGCCAAGAACACCGGGGAGCTGTTTTTT,CASSADRAKNTGELFF
few,-,TRBV27,14,TRBJ2-5,TGTGCCAGCTCATCCAGGGATGGTGAAGAGACCCAGTACTTC,CASSSRDGEETQYF
few,TRBD2,TRBV6-6,12,TRBJ2-7,TGTGCCAGCAGTCCGGTAGCGGGAGGTCTGTACTTC,CASSPVAGGLYF
few,-,TRBV2,15,TRBJ2-3,TGTGCCAGCAGTGAAGGCGAATTACGGGCAGATACGCAGTATTTT,CASSEGELRADTQYF
-,-,TRBV4-3,15,TRBJ1-5,TGCGCCAGCAGCCAAGAGAGACAGGGCAATCAGCCCCAGCATTTT,CASSQERQGNQPQHF
-,TRBD1,TRBV7-2,14,TRBJ1-2,TGTGCCAGCAGCTCGAGACCGGGACAGGGGGCGCAGACCTTC,CASSSRPGQGAQTF
-,TRBD1,TRBV10-2,15,TRBJ2-1,TGCGCCAGCAGGGATCGGACAGGGGTTTACAATGAGCAGTTCTTC,CASRDRTGVYNEQFF
few,-,TRBV12-3/TRBV12-4,15,TRBJ1-2,TGTGCCAGCAGTTCGGGAACGCCCTCTAACTATGGCTACACCTTC,CASSSGTPSNYGYTF
-,-,TRBV4-1,17,TRBJ2-2,TGCGCCAGCAGCCAAGATGGTTGGGGTACGGACACCGGGGAGCTGTTTTTT,CASSQDGWGTDTGELFF
few,-,TRBV29-1,12,TRBJ2-5,TGCAGCCTCACAACGGGTGGAGAGACCCAGTACTTC,CSLTTGGETQYF
-,TRBD2,TRBV6-5,16,TRBJ2-5,TGTGCCAGCAGTTACTCTACTAGCGGGAGCCCAGAGACCCAGTACTTC,CASSYSTSGSPETQYF
-,-,TRBV24-1,13,TRBJ2-1,TGTGCCACCAGTGATTTGAGGCCATCTCTCCAGTTCTTC,CATSDLRPSLQFF
-,-,TRBV29-1,11,TRBJ1-1,TGCAGCGTTGGAACGATCTCTGAAGCTTTCTTT,CSVGTISEAFF
-,TRBD2,TRBV20-1,12,TRBJ2-1,TGCAGTGCTGGTATAGCGGGATATGAGCAGTTCTTC,CSAGIAGYEQFF
-,-,TRBV29-1,12,TRBJ2-7,TGCAGCGTTGTAGCAATCTCCAACGAGCAGTACTTC,CSVVAISNEQYF
few,TRBD1,TRBV6-5,14,TRBJ1-1,TGTGCCAGCAGCGAGACAGGGTTGGACACTGAAGCTTTCTTT,CASSETGLDTEAFF
few,TRBD1,TRBV4-1,14,TRBJ1-1,TGCGCCAGCAGCCCCAAGTCGGGGACAGGGAAAGAGTTCTTT,CASSPKSGTGKEFF
few,TRBD2,TRBV28,15,TRBJ2-7,TGTGCCACCTCGTTGGGGTGGGAGGGCCCCTTCGAGCAGTACTTC,CATSLGWEGPFEQYF
few,TRBD2,TRBV10-3,14,TRBJ2-3,TGTGCCATCAGGGAAGCGGGGATCGCAGATACGCAGTATTTT,CAIREAGIADTQYF
few,TRBD1,TRBV12-3/TRBV12-4,15,TRBJ1-2,TGTGCCAGCAGCCGGGACAGGGACTTTGCGGCAGGCTACACCTTC,CASSRDRDFAAGYTF
few,TRBD2,TRBV27,14,TRBJ2-1,TGTGCCAGCAGCTCCTTAGCGGGAGGCTATGAGCAGTTCTTC,CASSSLAGGYEQFF
-,-,TRBV7-2,15,TRBJ1-1,TGTGCCAGCAGCTTAGTTCTGGGGAAGGTCGCTGAAGCTTTCTTT,CASSLVLGKVAEAFF
-,-,TRBV11-2,17,TRBJ1-3,TGTGCCAGCAGCACCCGAGTACAGACCCACTCTGGAAACACCATATATTTT,CASSTRVQTHSGNTIYF
many,-,TRBV6-1,12,TRBJ2-7,TGTGCCAGCAGTTCCCCTGGGTACGAGCAGTACTTC,CASSSPGYEQYF
few,TRBD2,TRBV6-1,15,TRBJ2-1,TGTGCCAGCAGTGAAAGGGGACTAGCAGACAATGAGCAGTTCTTC,CASSERGLADNEQFF
few,-,TRBV20-1,11,TRBJ2-4,TGCAGTGCTAGAGATAGGACAGAACAGTACTTC,CSARDRTEQYF
few,-,TRBV5-6,16,TRBJ2-3,TGTGCCAGCAGCTTCCGACTCCCGGATAACACAGATACGCAGTATTTT,CASSFRLPDNTDTQYF
few,-,TRBV6-1,13,TRBJ2-7,TGTGCCAGCAGTGAAGGCGGACACTACGAGCAGTACTTC,CASSEGGHYEQYF
few,TRBD2,TRBV28,15,TRBJ2-5,TGCGCCACCTTGACTAGCGGACGAGGGATGGAGACCCAGTACTTC,CATLTSGRGMETQYF
-,TRBD2,TRBV20-1,12,TRBJ2-1,TGCAGTGCTAGAGATCTCGGGAGGGAGCAGTTCTTC,CSARDLGREQFF
few,-,TRBV12-3/TRBV12-4,13,TRBJ2-7,TGTGCCAGCAGTTTAGCGCCCCAGCTTGTGCAGTACTTC,CASSLAPQLVQYF
-,-,TRBV7-9,15,TRBJ2-5,TGTGCCAGCAGCCCAGACAGGCCTCAACAAGAGACCCAGTACTTC,CASSPDRPQQETQYF
-,TRBD1,TRBV12-3/TRBV12-4,16,TRBJ1-6,TGTGCCAGCAGTACCCGCGCAGGGGGTGAGAATTCACCCCTCCACTTT,CASSTRAGGENSPLHF
-,TRBD1,TRBV27,16,TRBJ2-5,TGTGCCAGCAGTTTATCCCAGGGGGCGTTAGGAGAGACCCAGTACTTC,CASSLSQGALGETQYF
-,-,TRBV28,18,TRBJ2-6,TGTGCCAGCAGTCGACCAGGGAGAGAGAGATCTGGGGCCAACGTCCTGACTTTC,CASSRPGRERSGANVLTF
few,TRBD2,TRBV20-1,13,TRBJ2-5,TGCAGTGCTTACCACACTAGCGGGGAGACCCAGTACTTC,CSAYHTSGETQYF
few,-,TRBV6-5,13,TRBJ2-5,TGTGCCAGCGGCGAGGGGCACCCCGAGACCCAGTACTTC,CASGEGHPETQYF
once,-,TRBV4-1,14,TRBJ2-7,TGCGCCAGCAGCCCCAAGTTCTGGTACTACGAGCAGTACTTC,CASSPKFWYYEQYF
few,-,TRBV28,11,TRBJ2-1,TGTGCCAGCAGTACAGGGATTACACAGTTCTTC,CASSTGITQFF
-,-,TRBV29-1,17,TRBJ2-5,TGCAGCGTTGACCTTTGGGATATTTCGGGTATGAAAGAGACCCAGTACTTC,CSVDLWDISGMKETQYF
-,TRBD1,TRBV6-6,14,TRBJ2-1,TGTGCCAGCTTACCTCTGACAGGGAAGATGGTGCAGTTCTTC,CASLPLTGKMVQFF
-,TRBD1,TRBV5-1,15,TRBJ2-5,TGCGCCAGCAGCGAGACAGGGGGGAGGTCGGAGACCCAGTACTTC,CASSETGGRSETQYF